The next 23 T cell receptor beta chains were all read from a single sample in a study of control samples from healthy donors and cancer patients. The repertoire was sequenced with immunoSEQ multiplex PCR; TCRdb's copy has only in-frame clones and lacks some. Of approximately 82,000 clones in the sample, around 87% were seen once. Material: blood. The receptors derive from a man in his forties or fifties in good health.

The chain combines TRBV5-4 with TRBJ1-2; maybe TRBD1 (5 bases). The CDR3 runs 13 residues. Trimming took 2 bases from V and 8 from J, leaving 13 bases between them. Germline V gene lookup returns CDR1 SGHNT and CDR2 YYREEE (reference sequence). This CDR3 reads CASSLDRDRGYTF. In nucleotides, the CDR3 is TGTGCCAGCAGCTTAGACCGGGACCGGGGCTACACCTTC.

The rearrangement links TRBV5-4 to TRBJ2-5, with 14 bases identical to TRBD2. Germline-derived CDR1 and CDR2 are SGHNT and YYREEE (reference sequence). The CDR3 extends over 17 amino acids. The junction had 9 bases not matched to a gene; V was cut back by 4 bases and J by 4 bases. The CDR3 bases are TGTGCCAGCAGCCTATCAACCGGGACTAGCGGGGGAGAGACCCAGTACTTC. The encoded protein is CASSLSTGTSGGETQYF.

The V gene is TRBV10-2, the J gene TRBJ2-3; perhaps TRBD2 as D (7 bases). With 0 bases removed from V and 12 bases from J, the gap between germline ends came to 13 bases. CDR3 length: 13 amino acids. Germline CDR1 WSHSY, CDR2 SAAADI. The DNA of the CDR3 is TGCGCCAGCAGTGAGTCTGGGGGGGGGCCTCAGTATTTT. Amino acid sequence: CASSESGGGPQYF.

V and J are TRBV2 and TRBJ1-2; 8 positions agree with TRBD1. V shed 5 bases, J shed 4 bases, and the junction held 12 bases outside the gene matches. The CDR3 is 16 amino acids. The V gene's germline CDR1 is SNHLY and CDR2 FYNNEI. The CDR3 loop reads CASSPAGGAKSYGYTF. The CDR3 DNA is TGTGCCAGCAGTCCTGCAGGGGGCGCGAAGAGCTATGGCTACACCTTC.

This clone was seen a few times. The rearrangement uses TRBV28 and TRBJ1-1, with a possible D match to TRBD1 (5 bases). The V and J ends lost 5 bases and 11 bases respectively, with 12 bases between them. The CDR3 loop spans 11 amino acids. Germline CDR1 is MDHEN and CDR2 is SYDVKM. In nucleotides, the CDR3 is TGTGCCAGCAGTAACAGGCGTGAGGCTTTCTTT. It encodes CASSNRREAFF.

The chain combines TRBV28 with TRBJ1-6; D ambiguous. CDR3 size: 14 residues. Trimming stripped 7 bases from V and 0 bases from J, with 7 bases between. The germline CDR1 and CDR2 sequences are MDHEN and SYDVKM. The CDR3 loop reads CASNGDSYNSPLHF. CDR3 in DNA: TGTGCCAGCAATGGTGACTCCTATAATTCACCCCTCCACTTT. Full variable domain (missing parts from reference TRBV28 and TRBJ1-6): DVKVTQSSRYLVKRTGEKVFLECVQDMDHENMFWYRQDPGLGLRLIYFSYDVKMKEKGDIPEGYSVSREKKERFSLILESASTNQTSMYLCASNGDSYNSPLHFGNGTRLTVT.

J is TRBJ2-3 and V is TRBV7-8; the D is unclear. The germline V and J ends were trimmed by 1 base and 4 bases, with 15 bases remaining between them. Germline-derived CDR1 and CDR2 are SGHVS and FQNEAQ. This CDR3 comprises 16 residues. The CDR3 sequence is CASSLGIPARADTQYF. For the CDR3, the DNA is TGTGCCAGCAGCTTAGGAATTCCGGCCCGGGCAGATACGCAGTATTTT.

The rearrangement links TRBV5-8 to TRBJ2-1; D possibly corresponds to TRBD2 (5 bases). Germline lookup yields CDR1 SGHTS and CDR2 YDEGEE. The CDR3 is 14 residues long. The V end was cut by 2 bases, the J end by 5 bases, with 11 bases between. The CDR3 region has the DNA TGTGCCAGCAGCTTTTTTTTGCGGGACAATGAGCAGTTCTTC. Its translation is CASSFFLRDNEQFF.

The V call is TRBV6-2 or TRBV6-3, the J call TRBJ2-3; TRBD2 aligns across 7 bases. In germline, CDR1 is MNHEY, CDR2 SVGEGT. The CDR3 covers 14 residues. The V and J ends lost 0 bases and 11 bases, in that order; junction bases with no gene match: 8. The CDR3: CASSYSFERGVQYF. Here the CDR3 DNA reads TGTGCCAGCAGTTACTCCTTCGAGCGGGGAGTGCAGTATTTT.

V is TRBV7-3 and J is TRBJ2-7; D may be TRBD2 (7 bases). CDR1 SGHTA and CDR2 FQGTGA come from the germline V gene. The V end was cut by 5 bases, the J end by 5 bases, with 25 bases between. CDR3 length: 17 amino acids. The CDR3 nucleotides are TGTGCCAGCAGCCCCCCCCCGGGGGCGGGAGTTCGAGACGAGCAGTACTTC. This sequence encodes CASSPPPGAGVRDEQYF.

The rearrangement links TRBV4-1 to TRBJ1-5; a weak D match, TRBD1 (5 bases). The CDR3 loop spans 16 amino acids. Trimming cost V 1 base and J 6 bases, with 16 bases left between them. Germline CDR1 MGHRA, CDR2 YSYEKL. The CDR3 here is CASSQGFPTGGQPQHF. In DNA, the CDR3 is TGCGCCAGCAGCCAAGGTTTCCCAACAGGCGGTCAGCCCCAGCATTTT.

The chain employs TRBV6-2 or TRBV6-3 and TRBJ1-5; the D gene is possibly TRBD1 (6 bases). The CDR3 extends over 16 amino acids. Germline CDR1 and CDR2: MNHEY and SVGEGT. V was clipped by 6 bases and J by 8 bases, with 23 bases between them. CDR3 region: CASSLRGGGGIKPQHF. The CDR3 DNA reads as TGTGCCAGCAGCTTAAGAGGGGGAGGTGGCATCAAGCCCCAGCATTTT.

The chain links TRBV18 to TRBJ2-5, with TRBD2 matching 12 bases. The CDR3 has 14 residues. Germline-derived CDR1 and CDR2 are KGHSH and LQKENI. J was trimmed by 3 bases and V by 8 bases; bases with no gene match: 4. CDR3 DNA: TGTGCCAGCCTCGGACTAGCGGGAAAAGAGACCCAGTACTTC. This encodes CASLGLAGKETQYF.

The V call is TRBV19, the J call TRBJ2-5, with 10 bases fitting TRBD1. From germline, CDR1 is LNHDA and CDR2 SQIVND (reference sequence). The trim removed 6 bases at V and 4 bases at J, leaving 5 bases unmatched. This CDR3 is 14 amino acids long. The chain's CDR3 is CASSRGQGGETQYF. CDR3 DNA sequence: TGTGCCAGTAGCCGAGGACAGGGGGGAGAGACCCAGTACTTC. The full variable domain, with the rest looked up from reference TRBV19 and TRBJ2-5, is DGGITQSPKYLFRKEGQNVTLSCEQNLNHDAMYWYRQDPGQGLRLIYYSQIVNDFQKGDIAEGYSVSREKKESFPLTVTSAQKNPTAFYLCASSRGQGGETQYFGPGTRLLVL.

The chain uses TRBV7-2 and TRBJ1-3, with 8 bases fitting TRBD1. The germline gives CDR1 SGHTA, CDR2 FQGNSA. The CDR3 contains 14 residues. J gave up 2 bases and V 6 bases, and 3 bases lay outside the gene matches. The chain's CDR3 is CASSIQGAGNTIYF. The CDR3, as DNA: TGTGCCAGCAGTATACAGGGGGCTGGAAACACCATATATTTT.

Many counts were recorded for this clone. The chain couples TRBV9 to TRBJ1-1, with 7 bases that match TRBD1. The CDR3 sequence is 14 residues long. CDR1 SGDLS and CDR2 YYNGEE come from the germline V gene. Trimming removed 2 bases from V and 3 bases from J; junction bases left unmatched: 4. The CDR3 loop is CASSVRGVDTEAFF. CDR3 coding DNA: TGTGCCAGCAGCGTCAGGGGGGTGGACACTGAAGCTTTCTTT.

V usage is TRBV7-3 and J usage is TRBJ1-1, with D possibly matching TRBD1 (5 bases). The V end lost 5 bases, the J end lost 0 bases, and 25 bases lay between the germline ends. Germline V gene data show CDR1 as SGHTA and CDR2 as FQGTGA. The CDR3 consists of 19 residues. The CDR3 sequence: CASSPRDGRNQDMNTEAFF. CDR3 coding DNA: TGTGCCAGCAGCCCGCGGGACGGGCGCAATCAAGACATGAACACTGAAGCTTTCTTT.

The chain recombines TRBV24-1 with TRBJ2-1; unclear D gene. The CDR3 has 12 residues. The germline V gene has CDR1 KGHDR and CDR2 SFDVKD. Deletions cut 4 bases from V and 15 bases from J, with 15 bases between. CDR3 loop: CATSESDGWPFF. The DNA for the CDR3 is TGTGCCACCAGTGAATCCGACGGGTGGCCGTTCTTC.

CDR3 residues: CASSEYRQNTEAFF. The CDR3, as DNA: TGTGCCAGCAGTGAATATCGCCAGAACACTGAAGCTTTCTTT. The V and J genes are TRBV2 and TRBJ1-1; no firm D call. With 2 bases removed from V and 1 base from J, the gap between germline ends came to 8 bases. There are 14 residues in the CDR3. Per germline, CDR1 SNHLY and CDR2 FYNNEI.

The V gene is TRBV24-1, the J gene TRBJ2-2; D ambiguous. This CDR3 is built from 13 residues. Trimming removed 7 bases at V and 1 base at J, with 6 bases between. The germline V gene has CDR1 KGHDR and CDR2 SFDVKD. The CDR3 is CATSDKNTGELFF. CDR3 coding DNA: TGTGCCACCAGCGACAAGAACACCGGGGAGCTGTTTTTT.

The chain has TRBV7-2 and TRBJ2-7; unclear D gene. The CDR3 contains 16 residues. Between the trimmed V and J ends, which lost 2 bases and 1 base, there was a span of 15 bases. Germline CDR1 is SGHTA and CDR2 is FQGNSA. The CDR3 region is CASSLTFGEQSYEQYF. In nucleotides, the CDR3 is TGTGCCAGCAGCTTAACGTTCGGCGAGCAATCCTACGAGCAGTACTTC.

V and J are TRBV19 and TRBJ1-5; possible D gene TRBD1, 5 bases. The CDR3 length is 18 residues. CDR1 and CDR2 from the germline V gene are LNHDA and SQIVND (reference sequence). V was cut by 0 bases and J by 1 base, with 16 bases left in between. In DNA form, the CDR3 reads TGTGCCAGTAGTATAGATGAGCCGCGGGGCCGGAGCAATCAGCCCCAGCATTTT. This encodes CASSIDEPRGRSNQPQHF.

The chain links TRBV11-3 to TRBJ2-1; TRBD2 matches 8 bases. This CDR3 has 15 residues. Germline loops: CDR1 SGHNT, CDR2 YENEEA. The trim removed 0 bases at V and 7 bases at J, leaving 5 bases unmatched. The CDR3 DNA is TGTGCCAGCAGCTTAGAAGCGGGAGAGGGAAATGAGCAGTTCTTC. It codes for CASSLEAGEGNEQFF.